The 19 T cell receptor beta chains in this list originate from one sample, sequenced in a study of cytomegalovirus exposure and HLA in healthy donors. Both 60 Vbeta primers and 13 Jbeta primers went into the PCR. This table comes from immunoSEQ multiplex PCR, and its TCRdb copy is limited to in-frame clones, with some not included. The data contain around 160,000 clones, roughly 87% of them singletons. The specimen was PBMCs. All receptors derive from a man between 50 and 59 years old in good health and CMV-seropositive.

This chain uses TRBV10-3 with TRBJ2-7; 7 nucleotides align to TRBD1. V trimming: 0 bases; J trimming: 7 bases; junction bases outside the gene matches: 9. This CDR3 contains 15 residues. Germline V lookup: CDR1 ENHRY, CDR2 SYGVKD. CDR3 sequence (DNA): TGTGCCATCAGTGAGTCCGGGACAGCCTCGAGGGAGCAGTACTTC. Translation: CAISESGTASREQYF.

The CDR3 DNA reads TGTGCCAGCAGCTCGACAGATACGCAGTATTTT. The encoded protein is CASSSTDTQYF. The V and J genes are TRBV11-2 and TRBJ2-3; no reliable D call. The ends were cut back, 4 bases at V and 3 bases at J, with 2 bases in the middle. The germline CDR1 and CDR2 sequences are SGHAT and FQNNGV. The CDR3 loop spans 11 amino acids.

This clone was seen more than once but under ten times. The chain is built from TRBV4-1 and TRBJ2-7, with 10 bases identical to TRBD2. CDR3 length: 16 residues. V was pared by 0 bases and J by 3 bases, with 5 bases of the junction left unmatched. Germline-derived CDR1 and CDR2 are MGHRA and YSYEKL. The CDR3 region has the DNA TGCGCCAGCAGCCAAGAACCAGCGGGAGGGATCTACGAGCAGTACTTC. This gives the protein CASSQEPAGGIYEQYF.

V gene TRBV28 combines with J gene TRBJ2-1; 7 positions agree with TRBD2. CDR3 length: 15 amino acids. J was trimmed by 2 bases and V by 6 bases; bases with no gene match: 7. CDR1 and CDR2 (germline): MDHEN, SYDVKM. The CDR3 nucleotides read TGTGCCAGCAGCCGACGCGGGGGTGCCTACAATGAGCAGTTCTTC. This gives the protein CASSRRGGAYNEQFF.

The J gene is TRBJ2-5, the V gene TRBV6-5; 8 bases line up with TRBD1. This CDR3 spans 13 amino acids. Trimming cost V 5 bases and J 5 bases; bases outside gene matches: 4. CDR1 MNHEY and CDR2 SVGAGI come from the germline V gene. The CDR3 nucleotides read TGTGCCAGCAGTCACCGGGACAGGGAGACCCAGTACTTC. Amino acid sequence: CASSHRDRETQYF.

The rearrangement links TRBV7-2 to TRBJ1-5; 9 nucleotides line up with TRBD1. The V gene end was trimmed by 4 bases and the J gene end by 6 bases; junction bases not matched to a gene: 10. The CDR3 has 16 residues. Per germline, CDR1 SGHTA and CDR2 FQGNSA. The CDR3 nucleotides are TGTGCCAGCAGCTACGCCGGGACAGGGCCACTTCAGCCCCAGCATTTT. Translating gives CASSYAGTGPLQPQHF.

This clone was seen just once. This CDR3 reads CASSVSSSYEQYF. The CDR3 nucleotides are TGTGCCAGCAGCGTCTCCAGCTCCTACGAGCAGTACTTC. V is TRBV6-4 and J is TRBJ2-7; no firm D call. Between the trimmed V and J ends, which lost 6 bases and 0 bases, there was a span of 9 bases. CDR1 and CDR2 (germline): MRHNA, SNTAGT. CDR3 length equals 13 residues.

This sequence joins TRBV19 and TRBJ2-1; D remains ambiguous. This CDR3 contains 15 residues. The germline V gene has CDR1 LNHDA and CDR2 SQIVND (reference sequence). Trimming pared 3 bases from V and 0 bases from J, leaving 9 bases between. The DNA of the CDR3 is TGTGCCAGTAGTATCGTGGCGGACTCCTACAATGAGCAGTTCTTC. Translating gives CASSIVADSYNEQFF.

DNA for the CDR3: TGCAGCGTATCGACAGGGGAAGGCCAGCCCCAGCATTTT. Protein: CSVSTGEGQPQHF. The genes are TRBV29-1 and TRBJ1-5; 8 bases agree with TRBD1. CDR1 is SQVTM, CDR2 ANQGSEA, per germline. V lost 6 bases and J lost 7; bases outside the gene matches: 8. This CDR3 has 13 residues.

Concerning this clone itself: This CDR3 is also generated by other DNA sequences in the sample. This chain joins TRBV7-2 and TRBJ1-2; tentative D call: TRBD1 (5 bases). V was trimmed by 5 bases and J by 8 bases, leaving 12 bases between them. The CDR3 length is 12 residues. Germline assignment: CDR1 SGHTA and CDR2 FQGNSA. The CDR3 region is CASSGDSGGYTF. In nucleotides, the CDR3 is TGTGCCAGCAGCGGCGACAGTGGCGGCTACACCTTC.

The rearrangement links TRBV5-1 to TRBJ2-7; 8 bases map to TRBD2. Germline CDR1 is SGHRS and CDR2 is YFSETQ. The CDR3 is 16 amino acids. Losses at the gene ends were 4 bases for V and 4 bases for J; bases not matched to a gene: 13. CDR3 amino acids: CASSRSGAGVVYEQYF. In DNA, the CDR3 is TGCGCCAGCAGCCGGAGTGGAGCGGGAGTCGTATACGAGCAGTACTTC.

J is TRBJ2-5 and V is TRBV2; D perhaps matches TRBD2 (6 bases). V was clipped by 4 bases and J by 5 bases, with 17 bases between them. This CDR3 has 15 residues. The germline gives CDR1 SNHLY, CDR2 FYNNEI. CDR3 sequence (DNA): TGTGCCAGCAGTGGCGGGACCCTTGTCGGGGAGACCCAGTACTTC. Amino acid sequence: CASSGGTLVGETQYF.

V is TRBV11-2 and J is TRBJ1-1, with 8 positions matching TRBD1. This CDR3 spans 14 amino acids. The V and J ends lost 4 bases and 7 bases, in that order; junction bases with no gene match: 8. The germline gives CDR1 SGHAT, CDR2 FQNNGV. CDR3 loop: CASSSRTGTGEAFF. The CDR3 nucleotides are TGTGCCAGCAGCTCCCGGACAGGGACGGGTGAAGCTTTCTTT.

In DNA, the CDR3 is TGTGCCATCAGTGGCCCGAGGACAGCCACCCATACCACTAACACTGAAGCTTTCTTT. Translation gives CAISGPRTATHTTNTEAFF. This sequence joins TRBV10-3 and TRBJ1-1; tentatively, D is TRBD1 (6 bases). Per germline, CDR1 ENHRY and CDR2 SYGVKD. With 4 bases removed from V and 2 bases from J, the gap between germline ends came to 26 bases. CDR3 length equals 19 residues.

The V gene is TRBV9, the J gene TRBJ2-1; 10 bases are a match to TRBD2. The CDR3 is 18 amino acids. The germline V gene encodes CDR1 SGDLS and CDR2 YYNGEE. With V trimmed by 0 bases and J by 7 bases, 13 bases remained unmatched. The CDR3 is CASSVDDSGGFLRNEQFF. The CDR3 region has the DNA TGTGCCAGCAGCGTAGATGATAGCGGGGGGTTCTTGAGAAATGAGCAGTTCTTC. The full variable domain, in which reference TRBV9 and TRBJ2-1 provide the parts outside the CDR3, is DSGVTQTPKHLITATGQRVTLRCSPRSGDLSVYWYQQSLDQGLQFLIQYYNGEERAKGNILERFSAQQFPDLHSELNLSSLELGDSALYFCASSVDDSGGFLRNEQFFGPGTRLTVL.

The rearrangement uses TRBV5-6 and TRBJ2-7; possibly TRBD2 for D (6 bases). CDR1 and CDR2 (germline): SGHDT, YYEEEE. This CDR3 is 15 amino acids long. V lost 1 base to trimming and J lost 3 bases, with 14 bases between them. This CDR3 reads CASSLSVGLLYEQYF. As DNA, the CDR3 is TGTGCCAGCAGCTTGTCAGTGGGACTTCTCTACGAGCAGTACTTC.

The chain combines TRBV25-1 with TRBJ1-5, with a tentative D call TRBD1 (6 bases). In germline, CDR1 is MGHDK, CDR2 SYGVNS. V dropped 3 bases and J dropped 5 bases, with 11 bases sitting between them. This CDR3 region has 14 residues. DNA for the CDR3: TGTGCCAGCAGTGACAACAGGGAACATCAGCCCCAGCATTTT. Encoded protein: CASSDNREHQPQHF.

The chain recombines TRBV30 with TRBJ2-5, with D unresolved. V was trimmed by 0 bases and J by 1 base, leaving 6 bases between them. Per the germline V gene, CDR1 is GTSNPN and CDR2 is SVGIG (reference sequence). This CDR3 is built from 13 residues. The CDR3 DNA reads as TGTGCCTGGAGTGTGGTCAGCCAAGAGACCCAGTACTTC. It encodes CAWSVVSQETQYF.

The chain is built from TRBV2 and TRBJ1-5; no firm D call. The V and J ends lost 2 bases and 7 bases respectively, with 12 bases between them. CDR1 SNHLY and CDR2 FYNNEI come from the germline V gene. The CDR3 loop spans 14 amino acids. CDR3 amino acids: CASSEQASHQPQHF. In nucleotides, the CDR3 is TGTGCCAGCAGTGAACAGGCCTCCCACCAGCCCCAGCATTTT.